A single sample gave rise to the 12 T cell receptor beta chains below, sequenced in a study of spatial heterogeneity in lung cancer. In TCRdb, the 5' RACE reads were re-called with MiXCR into one record per CDR3 protein. The sample includes 45,000 to 55,000 distinct CDR3 sequences, 5.3% of them seen just once. The time point is: sample taken at primary tumor resection. Unsorted samples of tumor, nontumor lung or frozen PBMC had their whole RNA sequenced. Sequencing used PBMCs, obtained at surgery. These receptors all stem from a male donor with early-stage non-small cell lung cancer.

This clonotype was seen repeatedly, ten times or more. This chain joins TRBV7-2 and TRBJ2-1, with 9 nucleotides matching TRBD1. Germline V gene sequence: CDR1 SGHTA, CDR2 FQGNSA. This CDR3 spans 15 amino acids. Trimming at V came to 3 bases and at J to 3 bases, leaving 3 bases not matched to a gene. CDR3 residues: CASSLTGGDYNEQFF. The CDR3 nucleotides are TGTGCCAGCAGCTTGACAGGGGGGGACTACAATGAGCAGTTCTTC.

This clonotype was found a few times. The chain uses TRBV6-6 and TRBJ2-6; D gene ambiguous. V was cut by 4 bases and J by 4 bases, with 8 bases left in between. The V gene's germline CDR1 is MNHNY and CDR2 SVGAGI (reference sequence). CDR3 size: 14 residues. The CDR3 region has the DNA TGTGCCAGCAGTTCGTCGGCGGGGGCCAACGTCCTGACTTTC. The encoded protein is CASSSSAGANVLTF.

This clonotype appeared many times. The chain is built from TRBV5-1 and TRBJ2-3, with TRBD2 matching over 14 bases. CDR3 length: 19 amino acids. Germline values: CDR1 SGHRS, CDR2 YFSETQ. Germline trimming cut 0 bases from V and 3 bases from J; bases unmatched to any gene: 9. The DNA of the CDR3 is TGCGCCAGCAGCTTGGACCGACTAGCGGGAGGGCCATTGACAGATACGCAGTATTTT. It specifies CASSLDRLAGGPLTDTQYF.

This clonotype came up many times. The V call is TRBV20-1, the J call TRBJ2-1; TRBD2 agrees at 10 bases. This CDR3 spans 17 amino acids. CDR1 DFQATT and CDR2 SNEGSKA come from the germline V gene (reference sequence). V gave up 5 bases and J gave up 0 bases; unmatched junction bases: 10. DNA of the CDR3: TGCAGTGCTTTTTACTGGACTAGCGGACGCTCCTACAATGAGCAGTTCTTC. Translated, it gives CSAFYWTSGRSYNEQFF.

This clonotype was recorded at least ten times. The chain is built from TRBV20-1 and TRBJ2-1; TRBD2 aligns across 10 bases. Germline CDR1 reads DFQATT; CDR2 reads SNEGSKA (reference sequence). The V gene end was trimmed by 2 bases and the J gene end by 2 bases; junction bases not matched to a gene: 24. The CDR3 contains 22 residues. The DNA for the CDR3 is TGCAGTGCTAGAACTCCCCCGGGGCGGCTAGCGGGAGTCTCGAGCACCTACAATGAGCAGTTCTTC. This codes for CSARTPPGRLAGVSSTYNEQFF.

This clonotype rates as medium-sized. The gene calls are TRBV10-3 and TRBJ2-1, with TRBD2 matching over 10 bases. J was trimmed by 8 bases and V by 6 bases; bases with no gene match: 7. The CDR3 is 14 residues long. Germline-derived CDR1 and CDR2 are ENHRY and SYGVKD. The CDR3 loop is CAISGTSVGDEQFF. In nucleotides, the CDR3 is TGTGCCATCAGCGGGACTAGCGTCGGGGATGAGCAGTTCTTC.

The table lists this clonotype with many counts. The V call is TRBV20-1, the J call TRBJ2-7; 8 bases fit TRBD1. The CDR3 sequence is 12 residues long. Germline V CDR1 and CDR2: DFQATT, SNEGSKA (reference sequence). The V segment lost 5 bases and the J segment 6 bases; nucleotides outside the gene matches: 6. CDR3 residues: CSAVDRGGEQYF. CDR3 DNA sequence: TGCAGTGCTGTAGACAGGGGCGGCGAGCAGTACTTC.

At least ten counts were recorded for this clonotype. The chain employs TRBV5-1 and TRBJ2-2, with 11 bases fitting TRBD1. Germline lookup yields CDR1 SGHRS and CDR2 YFSETQ. With 7 bases clipped from V and 4 bases from J, the junction kept 6 bases outside the gene matches. CDR3 length equals 15 residues. The CDR3 DNA reads TGCGCCAGCCGAAGAGGGACAGGGGGCACCGGGGAGCTGTTTTTT. Protein sequence: CASRRGTGGTGELFF.

Ten or more counts support this clonotype. The chain has TRBV29-1 and TRBJ1-2, with 10 bases lining up with TRBD1. Germline values: CDR1 SQVTM, CDR2 ANQGSEA. This CDR3 region has 19 residues. V shed 5 bases, J shed 1 base, and the junction held 19 bases outside the gene matches. CDR3 DNA sequence: TGCAGCGTTTCCGGGACAGGGGCCGACCGGAGTTTGGGTAACTATGGCTACACCTTC. Translating gives CSVSGTGADRSLGNYGYTF.

This clonotype was counted between two and nine times. The chain uses TRBV7-8 and TRBJ1-2; 7 bases agree with TRBD1. This CDR3 is built from 14 residues. Germline V gene data show CDR1 as SGHVS and CDR2 as FQNEAQ. With 5 bases clipped from V and 11 bases from J, the junction kept 14 bases outside the gene matches. The CDR3 sequence is CASSHGQAVGSYTF. CDR3 sequence (DNA): TGTGCCAGCAGCCACGGACAGGCCGTGGGGAGTTACACCTTC.

This clonotype came up many times. J is TRBJ2-2 and V is TRBV2; D unclear. The germline V gene has CDR1 SNHLY and CDR2 FYNNEI. CDR3 length: 15 amino acids. Trimming removed 3 bases at V and 0 bases at J, with 8 bases between. Here the CDR3 DNA reads TGTGCCAGCAGTGAGTCCCTATCGAACACCGGGGAGCTGTTTTTT. Translation: CASSESLSNTGELFF.

This clonotype was seen ten or more times. At one boundary the junction diverges from the germline segment, which might be a read error. J is TRBJ1-1 and V is TRBV10-3; D call uncertain. The V gene's germline CDR1 is ENHRY and CDR2 SYGVKD. This CDR3 has 13 residues. In DNA, the CDR3 is TGTGCCACCAGTGACCAGTCAGGTACTGAAGCTTTCTTT. Its translation is CATSDQSGTEAFF.